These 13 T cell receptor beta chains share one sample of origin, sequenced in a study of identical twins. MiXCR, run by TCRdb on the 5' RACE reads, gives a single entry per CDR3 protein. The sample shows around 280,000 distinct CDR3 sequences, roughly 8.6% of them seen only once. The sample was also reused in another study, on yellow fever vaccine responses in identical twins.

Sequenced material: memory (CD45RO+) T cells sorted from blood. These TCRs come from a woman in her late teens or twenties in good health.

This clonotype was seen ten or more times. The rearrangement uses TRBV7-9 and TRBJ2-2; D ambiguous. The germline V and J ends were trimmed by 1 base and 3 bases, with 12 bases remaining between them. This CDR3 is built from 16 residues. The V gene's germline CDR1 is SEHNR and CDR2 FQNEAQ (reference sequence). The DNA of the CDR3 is TGTGCCAGCAGCTTAGGGATCGGTGAGGACACCGGGGAGCTGTTTTTT. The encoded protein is CASSLGIGEDTGELFF.

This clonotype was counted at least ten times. CDR3 sequence reads: CASRPSGANVLTF. The CDR3 coding sequence is TGTGCCAGCCGACCCTCTGGGGCCAACGTCCTGACTTTC. The chain links TRBV12-3 or TRBV12-4 to TRBJ2-6; D is unclear. This CDR3 is 13 amino acids long. The V end lost 8 bases, the J end lost 0 bases, and 5 bases lay between the germline ends.

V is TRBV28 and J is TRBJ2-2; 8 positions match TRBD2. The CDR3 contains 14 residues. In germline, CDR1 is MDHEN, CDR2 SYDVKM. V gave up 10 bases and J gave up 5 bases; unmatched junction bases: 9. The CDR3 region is CATTGGLRTGELFF. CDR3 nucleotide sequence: TGTGCCACCACGGGGGGGCTGAGGACCGGGGAGCTGTTTTTT.

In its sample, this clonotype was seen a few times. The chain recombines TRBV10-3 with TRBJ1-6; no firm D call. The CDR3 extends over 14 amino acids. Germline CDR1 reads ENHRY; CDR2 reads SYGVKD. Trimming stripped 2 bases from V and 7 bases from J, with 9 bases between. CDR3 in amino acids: CAISEGEGNSPLHF. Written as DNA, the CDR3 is TGTGCCATCAGTGAGGGGGAAGGAAATTCACCCCTCCACTTT.

The CDR3 loop reads CASSFGRGWRDYNEQFF. As DNA, the CDR3 is TGTGCCAGCAGTTTCGGCAGGGGTTGGAGGGACTACAATGAGCAGTTCTTC. The chain uses TRBV28 and TRBJ2-1; the D gene could be TRBD1 or TRBD2 (6 bases each). Per germline, CDR1 MDHEN and CDR2 SYDVKM. CDR3 length: 17 residues. The V and J ends lost 3 bases and 3 bases respectively, with 18 bases between them.

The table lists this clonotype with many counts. The CDR3 nucleotides are TGTGCCACCCAGACAGGGATGAATTCACCCCTCCACTTT. Amino acid sequence: CATQTGMNSPLHF. This rearrangement joins TRBV25-1 to TRBJ1-6, with 7 bases aligning to TRBD1. V was pared by 10 bases and J by 7 bases, with 7 bases of the junction left unmatched. The CDR3 sequence is 13 residues long. Germline V gene sequence: CDR1 MGHDK, CDR2 SYGVNS.

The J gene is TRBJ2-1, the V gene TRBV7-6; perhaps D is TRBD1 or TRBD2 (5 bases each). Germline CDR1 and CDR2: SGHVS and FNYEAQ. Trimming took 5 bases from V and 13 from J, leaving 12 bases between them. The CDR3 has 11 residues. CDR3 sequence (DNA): TGTGCCAGCAGCCTCGGGGACCCACAGTTCTTC. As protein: CASSLGDPQFF.

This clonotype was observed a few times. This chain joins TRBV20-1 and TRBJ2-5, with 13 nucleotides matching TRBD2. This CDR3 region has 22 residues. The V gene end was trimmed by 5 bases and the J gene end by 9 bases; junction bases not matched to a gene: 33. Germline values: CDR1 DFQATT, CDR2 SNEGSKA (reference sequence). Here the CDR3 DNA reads TGCAGTGCTTCCGCTCCCGGGACAGGTGGCCTACCGGGACTAGCGGGACCTCAGTCCCAGTACTTC. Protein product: CSASAPGTGGLPGLAGPQSQYF.

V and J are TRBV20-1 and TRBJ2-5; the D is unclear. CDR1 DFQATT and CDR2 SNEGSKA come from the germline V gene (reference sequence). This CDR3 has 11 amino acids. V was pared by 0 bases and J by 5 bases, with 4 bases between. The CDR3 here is CSARETETQYF. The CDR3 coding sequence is TGCAGTGCTAGAGAGACGGAGACCCAGTACTTC.

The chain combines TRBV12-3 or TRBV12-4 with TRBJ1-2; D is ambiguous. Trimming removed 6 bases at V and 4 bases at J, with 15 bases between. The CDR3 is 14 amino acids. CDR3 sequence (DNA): TGTGCCAGCAGCCCGGATGGAGGGCTCTATGGCTACACCTTC. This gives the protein CASSPDGGLYGYTF.

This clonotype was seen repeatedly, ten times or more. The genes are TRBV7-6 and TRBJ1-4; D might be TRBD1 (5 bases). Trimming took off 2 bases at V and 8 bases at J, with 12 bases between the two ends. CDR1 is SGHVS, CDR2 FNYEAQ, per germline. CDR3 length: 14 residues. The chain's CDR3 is CASSLSGVQEKLFF. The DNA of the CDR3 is TGTGCCAGCAGCTTATCGGGGGTTCAGGAAAAACTGTTTTTT.

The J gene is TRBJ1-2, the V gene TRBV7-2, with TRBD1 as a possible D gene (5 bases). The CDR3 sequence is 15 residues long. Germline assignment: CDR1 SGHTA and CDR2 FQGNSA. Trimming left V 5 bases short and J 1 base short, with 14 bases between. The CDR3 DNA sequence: TGTGCCAGCAGCGACAACCCGACAGTTAACTATGGCTACACCTTC. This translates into CASSDNPTVNYGYTF.

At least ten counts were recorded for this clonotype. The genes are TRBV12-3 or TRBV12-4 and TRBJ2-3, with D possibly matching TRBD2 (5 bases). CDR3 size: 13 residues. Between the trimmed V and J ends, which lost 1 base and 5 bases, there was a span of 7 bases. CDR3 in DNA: TGTGCCAGCAGTTTAGGTAGCGTAGATACGCAGTATTTT. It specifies CASSLGSVDTQYF.